The present T cell receptor beta chain was sequenced within a study of metastatic and nonmetastatic thyroid tumors. About the study: Malignant and benign thyroid patients had repertoires compared in peripheral blood and tumor or nodule tissue. Study-wide results and caveats: Within blood and tumor, benign nodules reportedly had significantly lower TCR beta diversity than malignant thyroid tumors did.

Points on this clone: No antigen is known for it.

Methods used by the authors: What underpinned the distant-metastasis classifier for papillary thyroid cancer was the set of CDR3 differences across clinicopathological groups. Using MiXCR, TCRdb reanalyzed the PCR reads. The V and J calls and clone size are TCRdb's, not the authors'. The table includes fewer than 20,000 clones, 25% to 30% detected once. Germline CDR1 is SGHAT and CDR2 is FQNNGV. The CDR3 has 16 amino acids. V dropped 3 bases and J dropped 7; count of bases not matched to a gene: 14. Every patient underwent thyroid surgery untreated. The chain is built from TRBV11-2 and TRBJ2-7, with TRBD2 matching 8 bases. Source material: tumor tissue. The sequence came from a male donor with papillary thyroid cancer or a benign thyroid nodule (not recorded which). Some clones in this sample may be carry-over from other donors' samples. The CDR3 region is CASSFRGGTTFGEQYF. The CDR3 DNA reads TGTGCCAGCAGCTTCCGGGGGGGCACCACTTTTGGGGAGCAGTACTTC.